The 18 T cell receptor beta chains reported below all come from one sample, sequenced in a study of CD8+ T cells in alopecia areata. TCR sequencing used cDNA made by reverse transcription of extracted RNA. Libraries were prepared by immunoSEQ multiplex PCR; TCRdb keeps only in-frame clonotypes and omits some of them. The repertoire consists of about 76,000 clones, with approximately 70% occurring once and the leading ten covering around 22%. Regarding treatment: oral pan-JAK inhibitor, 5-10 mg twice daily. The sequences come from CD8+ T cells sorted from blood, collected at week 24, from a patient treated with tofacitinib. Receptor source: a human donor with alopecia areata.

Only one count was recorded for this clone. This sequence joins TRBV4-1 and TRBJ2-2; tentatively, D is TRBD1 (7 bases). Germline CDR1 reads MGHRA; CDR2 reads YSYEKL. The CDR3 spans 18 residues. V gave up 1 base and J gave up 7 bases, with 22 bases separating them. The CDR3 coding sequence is TGCGCCAGCAGCCAAGCGGCGGGACAGAGCCCCTGGGGCGGGGAGCTGTTTTTT. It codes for CASSQAAGQSPWGGELFF.

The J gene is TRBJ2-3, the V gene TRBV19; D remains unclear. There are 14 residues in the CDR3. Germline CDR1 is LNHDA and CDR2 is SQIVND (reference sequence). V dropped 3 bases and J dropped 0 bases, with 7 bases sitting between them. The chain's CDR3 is CASSIQTSTDTQYF. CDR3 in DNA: TGTGCCAGTAGTATTCAGACTAGCACAGATACGCAGTATTTT.

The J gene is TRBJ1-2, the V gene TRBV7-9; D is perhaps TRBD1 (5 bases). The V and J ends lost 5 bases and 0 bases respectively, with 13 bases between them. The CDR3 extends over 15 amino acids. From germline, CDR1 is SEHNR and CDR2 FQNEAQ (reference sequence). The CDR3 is CASSAAGEANYGYTF. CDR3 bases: TGTGCCAGCAGCGCGGCGGGGGAGGCTAACTATGGCTACACCTTC.

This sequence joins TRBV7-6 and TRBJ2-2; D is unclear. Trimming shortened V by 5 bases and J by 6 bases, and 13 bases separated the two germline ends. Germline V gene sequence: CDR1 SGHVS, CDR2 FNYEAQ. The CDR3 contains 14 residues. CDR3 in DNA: TGTGCCAGCAGCCCGCTAGATTGGGCCGGGGAGCTGTTTTTT. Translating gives CASSPLDWAGELFF.

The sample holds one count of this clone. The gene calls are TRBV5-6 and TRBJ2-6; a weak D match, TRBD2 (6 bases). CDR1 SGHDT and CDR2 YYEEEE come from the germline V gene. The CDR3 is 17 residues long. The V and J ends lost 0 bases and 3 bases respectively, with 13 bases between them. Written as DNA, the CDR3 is TGTGCCAGCAGCTTGGAGGAGGGGTCGAGTGGGGCCAACGTCCTGACTTTC. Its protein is CASSLEEGSSGANVLTF.

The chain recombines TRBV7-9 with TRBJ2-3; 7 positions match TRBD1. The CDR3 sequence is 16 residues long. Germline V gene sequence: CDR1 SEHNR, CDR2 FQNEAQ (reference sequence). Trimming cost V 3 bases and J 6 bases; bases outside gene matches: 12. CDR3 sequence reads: CASSFKTGTAGDTQYF. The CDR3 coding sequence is TGTGCCAGCAGCTTTAAAACCGGGACAGCTGGGGATACGCAGTATTTT.

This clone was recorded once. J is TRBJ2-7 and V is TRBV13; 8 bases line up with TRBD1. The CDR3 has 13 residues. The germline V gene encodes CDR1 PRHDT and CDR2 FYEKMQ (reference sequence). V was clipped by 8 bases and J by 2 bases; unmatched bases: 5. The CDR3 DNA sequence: TGTGCCAGCGGATACAGGGGGGCCTACGAGCAGTACTTC. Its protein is CASGYRGAYEQYF.

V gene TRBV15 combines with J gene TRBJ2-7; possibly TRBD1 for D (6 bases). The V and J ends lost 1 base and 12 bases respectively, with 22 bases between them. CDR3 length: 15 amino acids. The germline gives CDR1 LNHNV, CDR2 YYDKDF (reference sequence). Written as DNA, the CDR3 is TGTGCCACCAGCAGAGCCCAAAGCACGGCTCAGGGGTTGTACTTC. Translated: CATSRAQSTAQGLYF. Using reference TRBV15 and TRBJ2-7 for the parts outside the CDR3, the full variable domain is DAMVIQNPRYQVTQFGKPVTLSCSQTLNHNVMYWYQQKSSQAPKLLFHYYDKDFNNEADTPDNFQSRRPNTSFCFLDIRSPGLGDTAMYLCATSRAQSTAQGLYFGPGTRLTVT.

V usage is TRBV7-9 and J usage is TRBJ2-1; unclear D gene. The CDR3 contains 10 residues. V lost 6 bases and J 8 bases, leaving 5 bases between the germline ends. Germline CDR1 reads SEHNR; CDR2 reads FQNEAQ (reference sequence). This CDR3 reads CASSRDEQFF. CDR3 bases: TGTGCCAGCAGTCGGGATGAGCAGTTCTTC.

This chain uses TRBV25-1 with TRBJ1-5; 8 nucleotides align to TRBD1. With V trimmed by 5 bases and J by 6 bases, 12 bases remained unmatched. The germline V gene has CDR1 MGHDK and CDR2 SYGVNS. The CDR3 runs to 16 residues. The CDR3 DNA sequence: TGTGCCAGCAGTCCCCTCGCATGGACAGGGAGTCAGCCCCAGCATTTT. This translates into CASSPLAWTGSQPQHF.

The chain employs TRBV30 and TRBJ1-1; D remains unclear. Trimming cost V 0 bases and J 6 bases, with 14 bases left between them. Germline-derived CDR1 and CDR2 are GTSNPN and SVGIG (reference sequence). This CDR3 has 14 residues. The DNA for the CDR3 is TGTGCCTGGAGTGTTTGGGAGGGAGACGCTGAAGCTTTCTTT. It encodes CAWSVWEGDAEAFF.

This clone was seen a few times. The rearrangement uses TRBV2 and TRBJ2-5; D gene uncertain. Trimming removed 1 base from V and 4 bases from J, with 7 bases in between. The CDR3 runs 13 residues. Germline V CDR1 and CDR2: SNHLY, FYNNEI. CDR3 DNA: TGTGCCAGCAGTGAAGGACCTAGAGAGACCCAGTACTTC. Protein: CASSEGPRETQYF.

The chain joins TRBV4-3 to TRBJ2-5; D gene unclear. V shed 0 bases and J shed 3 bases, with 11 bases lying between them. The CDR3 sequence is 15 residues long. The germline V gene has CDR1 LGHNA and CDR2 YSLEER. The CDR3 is CASSQDRTTKETQYF. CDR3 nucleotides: TGCGCCAGCAGCCAAGATAGAACTACGAAAGAGACCCAGTACTTC.

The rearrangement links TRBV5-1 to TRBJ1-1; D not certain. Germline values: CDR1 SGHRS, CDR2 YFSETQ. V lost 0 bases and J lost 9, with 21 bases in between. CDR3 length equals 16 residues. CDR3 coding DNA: TGCGCCAGCAGCTTGGGGATAGTGTCAGTAACTAACCAAGCTTTCTTT. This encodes CASSLGIVSVTNQAFF.

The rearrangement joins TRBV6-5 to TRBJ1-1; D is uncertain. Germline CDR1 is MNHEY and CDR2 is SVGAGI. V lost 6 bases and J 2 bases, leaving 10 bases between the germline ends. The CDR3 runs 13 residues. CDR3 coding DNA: TGTGCCAGCAGATCCGGCCCCAACACTGAAGCTTTCTTT. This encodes CASRSGPNTEAFF.

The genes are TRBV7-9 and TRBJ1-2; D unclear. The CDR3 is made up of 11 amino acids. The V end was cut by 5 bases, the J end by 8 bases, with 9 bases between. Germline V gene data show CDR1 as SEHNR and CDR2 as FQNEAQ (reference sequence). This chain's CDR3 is CASSLSSGYTF. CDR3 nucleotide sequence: TGTGCCAGCAGCCTTTCAAGCGGCTACACCTTC.

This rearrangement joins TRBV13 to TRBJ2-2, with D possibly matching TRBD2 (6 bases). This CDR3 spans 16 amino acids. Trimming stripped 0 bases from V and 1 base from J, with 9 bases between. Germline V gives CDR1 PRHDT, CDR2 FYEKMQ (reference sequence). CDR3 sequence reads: CASSLGGLWNTGELFF. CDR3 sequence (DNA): TGTGCCAGCAGCTTAGGGGGACTGTGGAACACCGGGGAGCTGTTTTTT.

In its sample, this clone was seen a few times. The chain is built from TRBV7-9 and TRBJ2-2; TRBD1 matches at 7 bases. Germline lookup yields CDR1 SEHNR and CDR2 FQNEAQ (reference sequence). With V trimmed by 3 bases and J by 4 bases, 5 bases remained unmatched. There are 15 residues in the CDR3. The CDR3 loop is CASSFTGDPTGELFF. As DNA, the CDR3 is TGTGCCAGCAGCTTTACAGGGGACCCCACCGGGGAGCTGTTTTTT.